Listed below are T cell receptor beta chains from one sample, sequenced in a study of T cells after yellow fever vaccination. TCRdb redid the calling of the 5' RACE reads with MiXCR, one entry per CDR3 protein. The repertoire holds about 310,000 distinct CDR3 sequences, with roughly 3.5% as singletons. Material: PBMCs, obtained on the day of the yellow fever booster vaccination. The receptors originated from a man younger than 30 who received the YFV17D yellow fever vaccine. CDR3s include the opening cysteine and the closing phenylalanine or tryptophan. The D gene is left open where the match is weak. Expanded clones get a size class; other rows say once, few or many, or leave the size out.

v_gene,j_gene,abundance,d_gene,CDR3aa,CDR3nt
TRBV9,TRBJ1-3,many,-,CASTKRPAGNTIYF,TGTGCCAGCACCAAGAGGCCCGCTGGAAACACCATATATTTT
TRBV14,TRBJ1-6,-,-,CASSQAKEAWNSPLHF,TGTGCCAGCAGCCAAGCGAAGGAGGCCTGGAATTCACCCCTCCACTTT
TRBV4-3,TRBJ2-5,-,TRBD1,CASSFYRTGGQETQYF,TGCGCCAGCAGCTTTTATCGGACAGGGGGGCAAGAGACCCAGTACTTC
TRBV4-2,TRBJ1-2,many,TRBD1,CASSHPRTGGFYGYTF,TGTGCCAGCAGCCATCCTCGGACAGGGGGTTTCTATGGCTACACCTTC
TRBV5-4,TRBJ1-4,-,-,CASSRQPYEKLFF,TGTGCCAGCAGTCGGCAGCCCTATGAAAAACTGTTTTTT
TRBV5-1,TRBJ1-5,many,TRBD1,CASSLSGGAEPQHF,TGCGCCAGCAGCTTGTCAGGGGGCGCGGAGCCCCAGCATTTT
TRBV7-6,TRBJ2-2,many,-,CASLWGELFF,TGTGCCAGCCTCTGGGGGGAGCTGTTTTTT
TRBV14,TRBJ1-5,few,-,CASSQHDRTSNQPQHF,TGTGCCAGCAGCCAACACGACAGGACAAGCAATCAGCCCCAGCATTTT
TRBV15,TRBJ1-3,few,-,CATSRAAGWGPSSGNTIYF,TGTGCCACCAGCAGAGCGGCGGGATGGGGACCTAGCTCTGGAAACACCATATATTTT
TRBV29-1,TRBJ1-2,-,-,CSAISRQGNYGYTF,TGCAGCGCCATTAGTCGGCAGGGGAACTATGGCTACACCTTC
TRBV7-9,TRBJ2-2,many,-,CASSLGKLGTNTGELFF,TGTGCCAGCAGCTTAGGCAAACTAGGCACGAACACCGGGGAGCTGTTTTTT
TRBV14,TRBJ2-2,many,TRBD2,CASSQRTSYTGELFF,TGTGCCAGCAGCCAAAGGACTAGCTACACCGGGGAGCTGTTTTTT
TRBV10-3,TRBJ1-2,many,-,CAISEETGHGYTF,TGTGCCATCAGTGAGGAGACAGGTCATGGCTACACCTTC
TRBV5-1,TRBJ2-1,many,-,CASSHRFDGNEQFF,TGCGCCAGCAGCCATAGATTCGACGGGAATGAGCAGTTCTTC
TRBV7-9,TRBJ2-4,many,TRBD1,CASSLQWQGAAKNIQYF,TGTGCCAGCAGCTTACAATGGCAGGGGGCTGCCAAAAACATTCAGTACTTC
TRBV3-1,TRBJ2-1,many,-,CASSQDGGRSYNEQFF,TGTGCCAGCAGCCAAGATGGGGGCAGGTCCTACAATGAGCAGTTCTTC
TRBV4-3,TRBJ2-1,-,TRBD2,CASSQDGGAGERFF,TGCGCCAGCAGCCAAGACGGGGGGGCCGGGGAGCGGTTCTTC
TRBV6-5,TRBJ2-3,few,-,CASSYYSNTDTQYF,TGTGCCAGCAGTTATTATAGTAACACAGATACGCAGTATTTT
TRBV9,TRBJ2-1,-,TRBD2,CASSVSLSTSGRYNEQFF,TGTGCCAGCAGCGTTAGCCTATCGACTAGCGGGCGCTACAATGAGCAGTTCTTC
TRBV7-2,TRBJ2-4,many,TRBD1,CASSGTDNMAKNIQYF,TGTGCCAGTTCCGGGACAGACAATATGGCCAAAAACATTCAGTACTTC
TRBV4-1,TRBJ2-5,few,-,CASSQNRVRVETQYF,TGCGCCAGCAGCCAAAACAGGGTGAGGGTTGAGACCCAGTACTTC
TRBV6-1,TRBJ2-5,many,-,CASSEVGRQETQYF,TGTGCCAGCAGTGAAGTTGGCAGACAAGAGACCCAGTACTTC